This passage covers 3 T cell receptor beta chains from one sample sequenced in a study of early T cells in non-severe SARS-CoV-2 infection. MiXCR, run by TCRdb on the 5' RACE reads, gives a single entry per CDR3 protein. The sample lists about 34,000 distinct CDR3 sequences, more than 5% occurring once. Sequenced material: whole blood. The origin of the receptors is an adult who was a healthcare worker with PCR-confirmed SARS-CoV-2 infection or an uninfected control (not recorded which).

This clonotype was recorded a few times. The CDR3 DNA reads as TGTGCCAGCAGCTTAGGCGGGGGGGCGAGCACAGATACGCAGTATTTT. Amino acid sequence: CASSLGGGASTDTQYF. The chain has TRBV7-2 and TRBJ2-3, with TRBD2 matching over 9 bases. The germline gives CDR1 SGHTA, CDR2 FQGNSA. This CDR3 spans 16 amino acids. Trimming took 1 base from V and 0 from J; bases not matched to a gene: 2.

The CDR3 region is CASRGDSSFEKLFF. CDR3 DNA sequence: TGTGCCAGCAGGGGCGACAGCTCTTTCGAAAAACTGTTTTTT. This sequence joins TRBV2 and TRBJ1-4; D possibly corresponds to TRBD1 (5 bases). CDR3 length equals 14 residues. Trimming shortened V by 6 bases and J by 8 bases, and 16 bases separated the two germline ends. Germline lookup yields CDR1 SNHLY and CDR2 FYNNEI.

The chain has TRBV12-3 or TRBV12-4 and TRBJ1-1; no reliable D call. This CDR3 is built from 12 residues. V gave up 3 bases and J gave up 7 bases, with 9 bases separating them. The CDR3: CASSFGQIEAFF. CDR3 DNA sequence: TGTGCCAGCAGTTTCGGCCAGATTGAAGCTTTCTTT.